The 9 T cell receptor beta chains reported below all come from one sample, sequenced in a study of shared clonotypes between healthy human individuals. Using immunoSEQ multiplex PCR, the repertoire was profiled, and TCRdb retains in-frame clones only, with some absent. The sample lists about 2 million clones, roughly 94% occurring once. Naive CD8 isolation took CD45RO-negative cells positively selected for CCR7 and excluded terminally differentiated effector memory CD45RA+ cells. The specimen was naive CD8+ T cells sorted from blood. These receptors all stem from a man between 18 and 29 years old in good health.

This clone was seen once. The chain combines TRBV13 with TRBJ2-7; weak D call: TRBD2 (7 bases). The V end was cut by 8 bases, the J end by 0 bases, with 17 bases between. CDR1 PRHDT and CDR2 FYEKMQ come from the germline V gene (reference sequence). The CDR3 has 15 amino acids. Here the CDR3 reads CASGGGATASYEQYF. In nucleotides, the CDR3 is TGTGCCAGCGGTGGGGGGGCCACAGCCTCCTACGAGCAGTACTTC.

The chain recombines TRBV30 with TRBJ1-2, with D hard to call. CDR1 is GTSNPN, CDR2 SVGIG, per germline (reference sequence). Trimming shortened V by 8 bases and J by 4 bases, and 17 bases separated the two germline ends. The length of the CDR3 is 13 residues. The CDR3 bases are TGTGCCGGAGACATGGATGGAGGCTATGGCTACACCTTC. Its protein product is CAGDMDGGYGYTF.

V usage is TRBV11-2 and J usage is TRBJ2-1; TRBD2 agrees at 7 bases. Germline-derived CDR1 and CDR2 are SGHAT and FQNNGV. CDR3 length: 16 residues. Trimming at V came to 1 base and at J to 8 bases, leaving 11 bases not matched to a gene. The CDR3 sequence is CASSLVAGRFEYEQFF. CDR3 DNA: TGTGCCAGCAGCTTAGTGGCCGGGAGGTTTGAGTATGAGCAGTTCTTC.

Here the CDR3 DNA reads TGTGCCAGCAGCCCCACCCCAGGGCTTCTTCCTAAGGGCTACGAGCAGTACTTC. Its translation: CASSPTPGLLPKGYEQYF. The chain carries TRBV28 and TRBJ2-7; D is possibly TRBD1 (5 bases). Germline loops: CDR1 MDHEN, CDR2 SYDVKM. There are 18 residues in the CDR3. V dropped 6 bases and J dropped 3 bases, with 27 bases sitting between them.

The CDR3 spells CASTREGQADTQYF. The CDR3, as DNA: TGTGCCAGTACGAGGGAGGGCCAGGCAGATACGCAGTATTTT. The V and J genes are TRBV9 and TRBJ2-3; 7 nucleotides agree with TRBD2. Trimming removed 8 bases from V and 4 bases from J; junction bases left unmatched: 10. CDR3 length: 14 amino acids. Germline V gene lookup returns CDR1 SGDLS and CDR2 YYNGEE.

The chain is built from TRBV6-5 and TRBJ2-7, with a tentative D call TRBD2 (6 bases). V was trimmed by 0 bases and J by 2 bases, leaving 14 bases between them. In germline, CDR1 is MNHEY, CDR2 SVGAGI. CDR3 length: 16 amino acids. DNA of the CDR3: TGTGCCAGCAGTTACTCACCCGGGTGGGGGGCCTACGAGCAGTACTTC. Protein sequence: CASSYSPGWGAYEQYF.

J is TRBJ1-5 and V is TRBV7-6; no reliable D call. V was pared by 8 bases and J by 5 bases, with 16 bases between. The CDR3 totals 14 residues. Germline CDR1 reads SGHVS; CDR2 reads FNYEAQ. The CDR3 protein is CASSKLVGDQPQHF. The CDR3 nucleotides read TGTGCCAGCTCGAAACTGGTAGGTGATCAGCCCCAGCATTTT.

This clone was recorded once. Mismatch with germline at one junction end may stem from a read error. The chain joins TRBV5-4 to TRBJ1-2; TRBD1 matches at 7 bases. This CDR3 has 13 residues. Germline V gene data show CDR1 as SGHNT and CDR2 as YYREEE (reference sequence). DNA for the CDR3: TGTGCCAGCAGTTTGGCAGGGACAGATGGCTACACCTTC. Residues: CASSLAGTDGYTF.

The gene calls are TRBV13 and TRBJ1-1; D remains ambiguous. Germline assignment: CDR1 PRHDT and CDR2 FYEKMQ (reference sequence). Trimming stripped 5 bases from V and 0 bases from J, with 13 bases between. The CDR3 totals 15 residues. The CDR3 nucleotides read TGTGCCAGCAGCACCCGGACGGGCATGAACACTGAAGCTTTCTTT. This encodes CASSTRTGMNTEAFF.